The sequence of this T cell receptor (beta chain) was determined in a study of blood T cell repertoires in COVID-19. Libraries were prepared by immunoSEQ multiplex PCR; TCRdb keeps only in-frame clonotypes and omits some of them. The data hold tens of thousands of clones, with 90% to 95% observed a single time. Trimming stripped 4 bases from V and 3 bases from J, with 13 bases between. Germline V CDR1 and CDR2: SGHRS, YFSETQ. This CDR3 contains 15 residues. The sample comprised peripheral blood. The sequence derives from a human donor with active COVID-19. The donor label of this sample is uncertain. The chain is built from TRBV5-1 and TRBJ2-2; D remains unclear. CDR3 loop: CASSGRGRHTGELFF. Here the CDR3 DNA reads TGCGCCAGCAGCGGCCGCGGCCGCCACACCGGGGAGCTGTTTTTT.